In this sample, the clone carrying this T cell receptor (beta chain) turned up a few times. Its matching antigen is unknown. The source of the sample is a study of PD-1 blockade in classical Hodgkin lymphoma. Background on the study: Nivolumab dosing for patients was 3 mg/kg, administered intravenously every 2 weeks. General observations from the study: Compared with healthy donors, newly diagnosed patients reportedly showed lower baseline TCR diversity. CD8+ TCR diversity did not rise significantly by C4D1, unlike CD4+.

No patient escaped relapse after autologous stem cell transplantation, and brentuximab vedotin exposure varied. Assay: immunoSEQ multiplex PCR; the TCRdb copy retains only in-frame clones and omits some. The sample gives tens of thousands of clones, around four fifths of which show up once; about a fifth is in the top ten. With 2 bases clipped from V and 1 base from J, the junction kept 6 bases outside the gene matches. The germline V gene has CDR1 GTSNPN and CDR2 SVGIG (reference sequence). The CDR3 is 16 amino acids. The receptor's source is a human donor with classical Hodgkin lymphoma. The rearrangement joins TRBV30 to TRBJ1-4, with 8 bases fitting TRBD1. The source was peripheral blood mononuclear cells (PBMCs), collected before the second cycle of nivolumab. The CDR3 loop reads CAWSPDRVRTNEKLFF. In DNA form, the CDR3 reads TGTGCCTGGAGTCCGGACAGGGTTAGAACTAATGAAAAACTGTTTTTT.